This TCR beta chain derives from a study of spatial heterogeneity in lung cancer. The overall study: Samples were obtained from 65 to 80 donors, all untreated early-stage non-small cell lung cancer patients.

The sample holds a few counts of this clonotype. The antigen is not known. The sample's time point: blood at routine non-recurrence follow-up after resection. Whole RNA, which was extracted from tumor, nontumor lung tissue or frozen PBMC, was sequenced without any cell sorting. TCR cDNA molecules each had a unique molecular identifier. Using its own MiXCR run on the 5' RACE reads, TCRdb lists one record per CDR3 protein. Of about 18,000 distinct CDR3 sequences in the sample, around 9.6% were seen once. V gave up 0 bases and J gave up 3 bases, with 13 bases separating them. CDR1 SGHRS and CDR2 YFSETQ come from the germline V gene. The CDR3 is made up of 16 amino acids. Overall study results and limits: Circulating ubiquitous expanded tumor TCRs were observed more frequently at resection than at follow-up.

The V gene is TRBV5-1, the J gene TRBJ2-1; D perhaps matches TRBD2 (6 bases). The specimen was PBMCs, collected at follow-up. This TCR was sampled from a male donor with early-stage non-small cell lung cancer. The CDR3 sequence is CASSLVLATNYNEQFF. CDR3 sequence (DNA): TGCGCCAGCAGCTTGGTTCTAGCGACTAACTACAATGAGCAGTTCTTC.